A single sample is the source of the 27 T cell receptor beta chains below, sequenced in a study of beta chain features in type 1 diabetes. The study reverse transcribed the entire isolated RNA, so it sequenced expressed TCRB transcripts. Produced via immunoSEQ multiplex PCR; TCRdb's table is partial and in-frame only. The sample includes about 240,000 clones, 27% of them seen just once. The sequencing sample was made of central memory CD4+ T cells from blood. The receptors shown here come from a man aged 25-45 years in good health.

The genes are TRBV15 and TRBJ2-5; TRBD1 is a possible D gene (6 bases). The germline gives CDR1 LNHNV, CDR2 YYDKDF (reference sequence). This CDR3 spans 16 amino acids. V was pared by 5 bases and J by 2 bases, with 18 bases between. For the CDR3, the DNA is TGTGCCACCAGCCCCCCCGGTTGGGGGCGGCAAGAGACCCAGTACTTC. Translating it yields CATSPPGWGRQETQYF.

This clone turned up a few times. This CDR3 reads CASSPSAAGAYEQYF. As DNA, the CDR3 is TGTGCCAGCAGCCCAAGTGCAGCGGGAGCCTACGAGCAGTACTTC. This rearrangement joins TRBV7-2 to TRBJ2-7, with TRBD2 matching 8 bases. Germline loops: CDR1 SGHTA, CDR2 FQGNSA. The V and J ends lost 5 bases and 2 bases, in that order; junction bases with no gene match: 8. The CDR3 contains 15 residues. The full variable domain, completed using reference TRBV7-2 and TRBJ2-7, is GAGVSQSPSNKVTEKGKDVELRCDPISGHTALYWYRQSLGQGLEFLIYFQGNSAPDKSGLPSDRFSAERTGGSVSTLTIQRTQQEDSAVYLCASSPSAAGAYEQYFGPGTRLTVT.

Of note for this clone: Distinct nucleotide sequences in the sample also encode this CDR3. The rearrangement joins TRBV29-1 to TRBJ2-5; 7 nucleotides align to TRBD1. V dropped 7 bases and J dropped 3; count of bases not matched to a gene: 5. The CDR3 length is 12 residues. Germline-derived CDR1 and CDR2 are SQVTM and ANQGSEA. CDR3 DNA: TGCAGCGCCCGGACAGGCGAAGAGACCCAGTACTTC. This gives the protein CSARTGEETQYF.

This clone was seen at least ten times. The identical CDR3 is also encoded by other nucleotide sequences in the sample. The chain joins TRBV4-3 to TRBJ2-2; TRBD2 matches 10 bases. This CDR3 comprises 17 residues. Unmatched junction bases numbered 9, after V lost 3 bases and J lost 5 bases. Germline-derived CDR1 and CDR2 are LGHNA and YSLEER. CDR3: CASSQELLAGRTGELFF. The CDR3 bases are TGCGCCAGCAGCCAGGAACTACTAGCGGGACGTACCGGGGAGCTGTTTTTT.

The chain uses TRBV4-1 and TRBJ2-1; 7 bases line up with TRBD2. The CDR3 loop spans 16 amino acids. CDR1 is MGHRA and CDR2 is YSYEKL in the germline V gene. The J segment lost 6 bases and the V segment lost 1 base, leaving 9 bases of the junction unmatched. The CDR3 loop reads CASSQVDILAFNEQFF. Here the CDR3 DNA reads TGCGCCAGCAGCCAAGTAGACATACTAGCGTTCAATGAGCAGTTCTTC.

The V and J genes are TRBV15 and TRBJ1-6, with 8 positions matching TRBD1. V lost 0 bases to trimming and J lost 10 bases; unmatched junction nucleotides: 5. The CDR3 is 15 residues long. Germline assignment: CDR1 LNHNV and CDR2 YYDKDF (reference sequence). CDR3 amino acids: CATSRDRDRGSPLHF. The CDR3, as DNA: TGTGCCACCAGCAGAGATCGAGACAGGGGCTCACCCCTCCACTTT.

This chain joins TRBV7-2 and TRBJ2-5; D is unclear. CDR1 is SGHTA, CDR2 FQGNSA, per germline. This CDR3 has 13 residues. V gave up 1 base and J gave up 5 bases, with 8 bases separating them. The CDR3 bases are TGTGCCAGCAGCTTAGGTCAGCGTGAGACCCAGTACTTC. This encodes CASSLGQRETQYF.

The J gene is TRBJ2-1, the V gene TRBV7-9; 7 positions agree with TRBD2. CDR3 length: 15 amino acids. The J segment lost 7 bases and the V segment lost 1 base, leaving 7 bases of the junction unmatched. CDR1 SEHNR and CDR2 FQNEAQ come from the germline V gene (reference sequence). The CDR3: CASSLEGLVSNEQFF. The CDR3 nucleotides are TGTGCCAGCAGCTTAGAAGGACTAGTGTCAAATGAGCAGTTCTTC.

This sequence joins TRBV7-7 and TRBJ2-3, with D perhaps TRBD1 (6 bases). CDR3 length: 15 amino acids. Trimming shortened V by 5 bases and J by 6 bases, and 18 bases separated the two germline ends. Per the germline V gene, CDR1 is SSHAT and CDR2 is FNYEAQ (reference sequence). CDR3 DNA sequence: TGTGCCAGCAGCCTGGGACATCCCATGGGGGATACGCAGTATTTT. Residues: CASSLGHPMGDTQYF. Looking up the rest from reference TRBV7-7 and TRBJ2-3 gives the full variable domain: GAGVSQSPRYKVTKRGQDVTLRCDPISSHATLYWYQQALGQGPEFLTYFNYEAQPDKSGLPSDRFSAERPEGSISTLTIQRTEQRDSAMYRCASSLGHPMGDTQYFGPGTRLTVL.

The gene calls are TRBV11-2 and TRBJ2-1; 8 nucleotides agree with TRBD2. The CDR3 is 15 residues long. V was clipped by 5 bases and J by 7 bases; unmatched bases: 10. Germline CDR1 SGHAT, CDR2 FQNNGV. This chain's CDR3 is CASSPSSGRVNEQFF. The DNA for the CDR3 is TGTGCCAGCAGCCCATCCAGCGGGAGAGTAAATGAGCAGTTCTTC.

This clone has only a few counts. The V gene is TRBV5-4, the J gene TRBJ2-3; possibly TRBD2 for D (6 bases). The CDR3 totals 16 residues. In germline, CDR1 is SGHNT, CDR2 YYREEE (reference sequence). The germline V and J ends were trimmed by 1 base and 4 bases, with 16 bases remaining between them. CDR3 in DNA: TGTGCCAGCAGCTTGCCTCCGTTGGGGGGTGCAGATACGCAGTATTTT. Translation: CASSLPPLGGADTQYF. Variable domain in full (rest from reference TRBV5-4 and TRBJ2-3): ETGVTQSPTHLIKTRGQQVTLRCSSQSGHNTVSWYQQALGQGPQFIFQYYREEENGRGNFPPRFSGLQFPNYSSELNVNALELDDSALYLCASSLPPLGGADTQYFGPGTRLTVL.

This chain links TRBV20-1 with TRBJ1-3; no clear D gene. Germline loops: CDR1 DFQATT, CDR2 SNEGSKA (reference sequence). V dropped 7 bases and J dropped 0 bases, with 4 bases sitting between them. The CDR3 extends over 11 amino acids. The CDR3 sequence is CSVFSGNTIYF. For the CDR3, the DNA is TGCAGTGTGTTCTCTGGAAACACCATATATTTT.

The rearrangement uses TRBV2 and TRBJ2-1; 8 positions agree with TRBD2. Germline V CDR1 and CDR2: SNHLY, FYNNEI. Trimming at V came to 6 bases and at J to 7 bases, leaving 8 bases not matched to a gene. The CDR3 has 14 residues. CDR3 nucleotides: TGTGCCAGCAGGACAGTGAGCGGGGGTAATGAGCAGTTCTTC. Residues: CASRTVSGGNEQFF.

This clone was found many times. The V call is TRBV18, the J call TRBJ2-1; 9 bases fit TRBD2. CDR3 length equals 15 residues. From germline, CDR1 is KGHSH and CDR2 LQKENI. J lost 8 bases, V lost 3 bases, and 8 bases had no gene match. The CDR3 region has the DNA TGTGCCAGCTCACCGCTAGCGGGGTCGGGGGATGAGCAGTTCTTC. This translates into CASSPLAGSGDEQFF.

The chain employs TRBV7-2 and TRBJ2-3; no definite D call. CDR3 length equals 12 residues. The V end was cut by 4 bases, the J end by 4 bases, with 6 bases between. From germline, CDR1 is SGHTA and CDR2 FQGNSA. CDR3 bases: TGTGCCAGCAGCTCGGCCGCAGATACGCAGTATTTT. Its protein product is CASSSAADTQYF.

The table lists this clone with a few counts. The rearrangement joins TRBV7-2 to TRBJ2-1, with D unclear. The CDR3 consists of 14 residues. CDR1 is SGHTA and CDR2 is FQGNSA in the germline V gene. V gave up 5 bases and J gave up 7 bases, with 15 bases separating them. The CDR3 spells CASSPTGLGNEQFF. CDR3 nucleotide sequence: TGTGCCAGCAGCCCTACCGGGCTTGGGAATGAGCAGTTCTTC.

There are a few counts of this clone. V and J are TRBV7-2 and TRBJ2-1, with 7 bases fitting TRBD2. V dropped 2 bases and J dropped 14; count of bases not matched to a gene: 6. CDR1 is SGHTA and CDR2 is FQGNSA in the germline V gene. The CDR3 covers 12 residues. For the CDR3, the DNA is TGTGCCAGCAGCTTAACGGGAGGATCGGAGTTCTTC. Its protein product is CASSLTGGSEFF.

Points on this clone: Other DNA sequences within the sample encode an identical CDR3. This sequence joins TRBV30 and TRBJ2-3; D ambiguous. The CDR3 is 11 amino acids. From germline, CDR1 is GTSNPN and CDR2 SVGIG (reference sequence). V was shortened by 0 bases and J by 4 bases, with 2 bases between the two germline ends. CDR3: CAWSVSDTQYF. CDR3 coding DNA: TGTGCCTGGAGTGTGTCAGATACGCAGTATTTT. The entire variable domain, with the rest obtained from reference TRBV30 and TRBJ2-3, is as follows: SQTIHQWPATLVQPVGSPLSLECTVEGTSNPNLYWYRQAAGRGLQLLFYSVGIGQISSEVPQNLSASRPQDRQFILSSKKLLLSDSGFYLCAWSVSDTQYFGPGTRLTVL.

The chain couples TRBV7-9 to TRBJ1-4; D might be TRBD1 (6 bases). Trimming shortened V by 2 bases and J by 8 bases, and 9 bases separated the two germline ends. The CDR3 has 13 amino acids. Germline V gene lookup returns CDR1 SEHNR and CDR2 FQNEAQ (reference sequence). CDR3 amino acids: CASSLSGAEKLFF. CDR3 coding DNA: TGTGCCAGCAGCTTATCGGGGGCAGAAAAACTGTTTTTT.

This clone was recorded many times. V is TRBV2 and J is TRBJ2-3, with 7 bases aligning to TRBD1. The CDR3 runs to 14 residues. The V and J ends lost 4 bases and 1 base, in that order; junction bases with no gene match: 2. From germline, CDR1 is SNHLY and CDR2 FYNNEI. The DNA of the CDR3 is TGTGCCAGCAGTGTACAGGGGCGCACAGATACGCAGTATTTT. It specifies CASSVQGRTDTQYF.

This clone was picked up many times. This chain links TRBV5-1 with TRBJ2-7, with D possibly matching TRBD2 (6 bases). V dropped 5 bases and J dropped 1 base, with 16 bases sitting between them. Per the germline V gene, CDR1 is SGHRS and CDR2 is YFSETQ. CDR3 length equals 15 residues. The CDR3 nucleotides read TGCGCCAGCAGTCGGGACCCCGGAGGGTCCTACGAGCAGTACTTC. Amino acids: CASSRDPGGSYEQYF.

There are a few counts of this clone. The rearrangement links TRBV7-9 to TRBJ1-1, with D perhaps TRBD1 (5 bases). V lost 1 base and J 1 base, leaving 10 bases between the germline ends. The germline CDR1 and CDR2 sequences are SEHNR and FQNEAQ (reference sequence). The CDR3 has 15 amino acids. The CDR3 loop is CASSLEGQGNTEAFF. In DNA, the CDR3 is TGTGCCAGCAGCTTAGAGGGGCAGGGGAACACTGAAGCTTTCTTT. Complete variable domain (other parts from reference TRBV7-9 and TRBJ1-1): DTGVSQNPRHKITKRGQNVTFRCDPISEHNRLYWYRQTLGQGPEFLTYFQNEAQLEKSRLLSDRFSAERPKGSFSTLEIQRTEQGDSAMYLCASSLEGQGNTEAFFGQGTRLTVV.

This clone was found a few times. The gene calls are TRBV29-1 and TRBJ2-7; 9 bases line up with TRBD2. The germline V gene encodes CDR1 SQVTM and CDR2 ANQGSEA. The CDR3 covers 13 residues. The junction had 10 bases not matched to a gene; V was cut back by 7 bases and J by 6 bases. The CDR3 here is CSAAGTSNAEQYF. Written as DNA, the CDR3 is TGCAGCGCCGCCGGGACTAGCAATGCCGAGCAGTACTTC.

The genes are TRBV29-1 and TRBJ1-1; 7 bases fit TRBD1. CDR1 SQVTM and CDR2 ANQGSEA come from the germline V gene. V shed 5 bases, J shed 0 bases, and the junction held 15 bases outside the gene matches. The CDR3 totals 17 residues. The CDR3 nucleotides are TGCAGCGTTTTCGGCCAGAGACAGGGAGAAGTGAACACTGAAGCTTTCTTT. Translation gives CSVFGQRQGEVNTEAFF.

The V call is TRBV6-6, the J call TRBJ1-2, with D possibly being TRBD1 (5 bases). The length of the CDR3 is 14 residues. Germline V lookup: CDR1 MNHNY, CDR2 SVGAGI (reference sequence). Trimming left V 6 bases short and J 1 base short, with 12 bases between. For the CDR3, the DNA is TGTGCCAGCAGCCCCGGGGCGCTTAACTATGGCTACACCTTC. Translated, it gives CASSPGALNYGYTF.

The chain is built from TRBV4-1 and TRBJ2-7, with TRBD2 identical over 10 bases. Germline V lookup: CDR1 MGHRA, CDR2 YSYEKL. Losses at the gene ends were 0 bases for V and 4 bases for J; bases not matched to a gene: 6. CDR3 length equals 16 residues. As DNA, the CDR3 is TGCGCCAGCAGCCAAGATAGTAGCGGGAGGAATTACGAGCAGTACTTC. This sequence encodes CASSQDSSGRNYEQYF.

This clone was observed many times. The chain carries TRBV19 and TRBJ1-2; D not resolved. V lost 8 bases and J lost 9, with 13 bases in between. This CDR3 contains 11 residues. CDR1 is LNHDA and CDR2 is SQIVND in the germline V gene (reference sequence). CDR3 in amino acids: CASARTASYTF. For the CDR3, the DNA is TGTGCCAGTGCAAGGACTGCCAGCTACACCTTC.